The T cell receptor (beta chain) described here comes from a study of PD-L1 blockade in urothelial cancer (dated by TCRdb to the late 2010s). Describing the broader study: Every patient began therapy in about 2014 and was given atezolizumab 1,200 mg intravenously every 3 weeks. Twenty-five of 29 patients were identified as males with urothelial cancer of bladder origin, and a prior smoking history was reported by 18 of 29 patients. Patients had an ECOG performance status of 0 or 1 and had received between 0 and 3 prior chemotherapy regimens. Blood samples were analyzed at two time points: 3 weeks after treatment start (second dose) and 6 weeks after treatment start. Blood samples yielded a median of around 150,000 T cells and tens of thousands of unique TCRs, with median clonality roughly 0.084. The study was an exploratory multi-omic analysis of somatic, immune and clinical correlates of response to PD-L1 blockade with atezolizumab in urothelial cancer. Pretreatment tumor samples, along with matched peripheral blood serially collected before and after atezolizumab treatment, were subjected to TCR sequencing. Durable clinical benefit meant progression-free survival longer than 6 months, and TCR features were also tested against progression-free and overall survival. In the same patients, pretreatment tumors underwent whole exome sequencing and RNA sequencing in addition to TCR sequencing. Roughly 10 patients achieved durable clinical benefit and 20 did not. Some 29 patients had pretreatment blood TCR-seq, around 25 had at least one posttreatment blood collection, and around 25 had tumor TCR-seq. The paper's findings and limits, for the study overall: Among patients with durable benefit, tumor-associated TCR clones showed greater expansion in peripheral blood 3 weeks after treatment started (n of about 21, p = 0.022). Because of the small sample size (n of about 30) and the many exploratory analyses performed, the results are intended to be regarded as hypothesis-generating. A pretreatment peripheral blood TCR clonality below the median was linked to improved progression-free and overall survival.

Note on this clone: It lacks a known antigen. Base qualities are not at hand, and no much larger clone is one base apart.

The cohort included 29 patients with locally advanced or metastatic urothelial carcinoma who were treated at Memorial Sloan Kettering on a trial protocol. Peripheral blood mononuclear cells were collected pretreatment and during treatment, with between 1 and 8 total time points per patient. The Qiagen DNeasy Blood extraction kit was used to purify genomic DNA from total PBMCs and tumor samples. PBMCs were collected pretreatment and during treatment, and were isolated and stored as previously described. To estimate absolute template abundance from read counts, synthetic TCR analog templates were spiked into each PCR. The immunoSEQ assay was used to amplify TCRbeta CDR3 regions from genomic DNA with bias-controlled V and J gene primers. Rearranged TCRbeta segments were sequenced at approximately 20X coverage. As for the authors' bioinformatics: Clustering was used to correct sequencing errors, and CDR3s were annotated against IMGT so that V, D and J genes could be assigned. Downstream analyses used only productive TCRbeta rearrangements, leaving out any out-of-frame or stop-codon sequences. Clonality was calculated as one minus the Shannon entropy normalized by the log of the number of unique productive sequences. Clones differing between time points or between blood and tumor were identified by Fisher's exact test with Benjamini-Hochberg correction at adjusted p below 0.01. The source is immuneACCESS, and TCRdb retained only in-frame sequences with V and J called. Part of the clones is not carried over; for the studies checked, unresolved V genes explain less than half of this, and the remainder is unexplained. Clone size and the V and J calls come from that table; the DNA yielded D and trimming. The sample records about 25,000 clones, roughly 83% of which are singletons. 8% to 10% of the sample comes from the top ten.

CDR1 SGHRS and CDR2 YFSETQ were looked up in the germline V gene. Measured from the cysteine to the phenylalanine, the CDR3 is 17 residues long. Just the 51-base CDR3 DNA is kept, in frame starting at base 1. Trimming takes 4 bases from V and 0 bases from J, and the germline ends sit 16 bases apart. Sequenced here: PBMCs, sampled around atezolizumab (anti-PD-L1) treatment. The chain was built from TRBV5-1 and TRBJ2-2; matching of 6 bases hints at TRBD2 as the D gene. This clonotype was sampled from a man in his 70s with urothelial cancer. At the DNA level, the sequence is TGCGCCAGCAGCCCCGTCTTAACGGGGGCGAACACCGGGGAGCTGTTTTTT. Translated, this is CASSPVLTGANTGELFF.